A few counts support the clone carrying this T cell receptor beta chain. Assay used: immunoSEQ multiplex PCR; TCRdb lists only in-frame clones, some missing. The repertoire holds about 120,000 clones, with 65% to 85% as singletons. These data belong to a study of blood T cell repertoires in COVID-19. Study context: Researchers got acute and convalescent COVID-19 samples from the United States, Italy and Spain.

CDR1 and CDR2 (germline): SGHNT, YENEEA. The V end lost 5 bases, the J end lost 2 bases, and 7 bases lay between the germline ends. The CDR3 is 12 residues long. This chain joins TRBV11-3 and TRBJ2-7; D remains unclear. What was sequenced was peripheral blood. This sequence originates from a woman in her seventies with acute or convalescent COVID-19. In DNA, the CDR3 is TGTGCCAGCAGCCCCCGGGCCTACGAGCAGTACTTC. This translates into CASSPRAYEQYF.